The clone carrying this TCR beta chain was detected a few times. Its matching antigen is unknown. The CDR3 extends over 14 amino acids. V dropped 6 bases and J dropped 4 bases, with 10 bases sitting between them. Oncomine TCR Beta short-read sequencing was applied to DNA from cultured CD4+ T cells. A single record per CDR3 protein comes from TCRdb applying MiXCR to the PCR reads. The sample has 20,000 or so distinct CDR3 sequences; over 20% are singletons. This entry is derived from a study of vaccination and CD4 T cells after COVID-19. Overall study context: The authors exposed cells to overlapping spike peptides derived from SARS-CoV-2, HCoV-NL63, HCoV-OC43 and HCoV-229E. Control wells got either CEFX epitopes, HIV-1 Nef peptides, or no peptide at all.

The treatment here: approximately 9-day PBMC culture with coronavirus spike peptide pools or control peptides (ViraFEST assay). The dates of positive PCR tests extended from March through December 2020 and came before the US Alpha, Beta and Delta variants. Approximately 2 million PBMCs were grown per well alongside roughly 10 IU/ml IL-2 and 10 ug/ml peptide pools. The sequencing sample was made of cultured CD4+ T cells from blood. This clonotype was sampled from a human donor with COVID-19. The rearrangement joins TRBV12-3 or TRBV12-4 to TRBJ1-6, with D maybe TRBD1 (6 bases). The CDR3 nucleotides read TGTGCCAGCAGGACACAGGGATATAATTCACCCCTCCACTTT. Translation gives CASRTQGYNSPLHF.